A selection of T cell receptor beta chains follows, all from one sample in a study of T cell repertoires in cytomegalovirus infection. These receptors are not linked to any known antigen. Each CDR3 protein gets one entry after TCRdb re-called the reads with MiXCR. The table lists 450,000 to 600,000 distinct CDR3 sequences, 33% of them singletons. The sequenced sample was cultured PBMCs, obtained from culture after CMV antigen stimulation. The receptors here all came from a human donor in good health (CMV status not recorded). Some clones in this sample may be carry-over from other donors' samples. Each CDR3 is given with its conserved first and last residue. D genes are given only for firm matches. Some rows have no size entry. The others give once, few or many, or a class for an expanded clone.

v_gene	len	d_gene	abundance	j_gene	CDR3aa	CDR3nt
TRBV13	16	TRBD2	few	TRBJ2-2	CASSGTSGLYTGELFF	TGTGCCAGCAGCGGGACTAGCGGGCTCTACACCGGGGAGCTGTTTTTT
TRBV20-1	15	TRBD1	once	TRBJ1-2	CSARDQLTGGYGYTF	TGCAGTGCTAGAGATCAACTTACAGGGGGCTATGGCTACACCTTC
TRBV4-1	16	TRBD1	-	TRBJ2-5	CASSKGQGRNQETQYF	TGCGCCAGCAGCAAAGGACAGGGTCGGAATCAAGAGACCCAGTACTTC
TRBV7-6	19	TRBD2	-	TRBJ2-6	CASSLSGLAGTSGANVLTF	TGTGCCAGCAGCTTATCAGGACTAGCGGGTACCTCTGGGGCCAACGTCCTGACTTTC
TRBV6-4	15	TRBD2	-	TRBJ2-7	CASSCRLAGPPEQYF	TGTGCCAGCAGCTGCCGACTAGCGGGCCCACCTGAACAGTACTTC
TRBV7-9	12	-	-	TRBJ1-1	CASSLSQGGSFF	TGTGCCAGCAGCCTCAGTCAGGGTGGGTCTTTCTTT
TRBV4-1	16	-	few	TRBJ2-7	CASSQEATGSSYEQYF	TGCGCCAGCAGCCAAGAGGCAACAGGGAGCTCCTACGAGCAGTACTTC
TRBV19	14	-	-	TRBJ1-1	CASSNRAPLAEAFF	TGTGCCAGTAGTAACCGGGCGCCCCTGGCCGAAGCTTTCTTT
TRBV19	17	-	many	TRBJ1-2	CASNKALGQTTNYGYTF	TGTGCCAGTAATAAGGCCCTTGGACAGACGACTAACTATGGCTACACCTTC
TRBV3-1	15	-	-	TRBJ1-1	CASDHGGGRNTEAFF	TGTGCCAGCGACCACGGGGGAGGAAGGAACACTGAAGCTTTCTTT
TRBV20-1	16	TRBD2	few	TRBJ2-5	CSASPRLAGGQETQYF	TGCAGTGCTAGCCCCAGACTAGCGGGAGGACAAGAGACCCAGTACTTC
TRBV7-2	15	TRBD2	-	TRBJ2-2	CASSSSTSGTGELFF	TGTGCCAGCAGTAGTAGTACTAGCGGAACCGGGGAGCTGTTTTTT
TRBV3-1	12	-	few	TRBJ2-7	CASSQRRAEQYF	TGTGCCAGCAGCCAGAGGAGGGCCGAGCAGTACTTC
TRBV27	17	-	-	TRBJ2-3	CASSFFGAGGLTDTQYF	TGTGCCAGCAGTTTTTTCGGTGCCGGAGGTCTCACAGATACGCAGTATTTT
TRBV24-1	15	-	-	TRBJ2-3	CATSGGRGGTDTQYF	TGTGCCACCAGTGGGGGCCGAGGGGGGACAGATACGCAGTATTTT
TRBV6-5	14	TRBD1	-	TRBJ2-3	CASTQNRGTDTQYF	TGTGCCAGCACGCAAAACAGGGGTACAGATACGCAGTATTTT
TRBV12-3/TRBV12-4	13	-	few	TRBJ1-3	CASRPQPGNTIYF	TGTGCCAGCCGACCCCAACCCGGAAACACCATATATTTT
TRBV11-2	16	TRBD2	-	TRBJ2-3	CASSLDGAAGGGTQYF	TGTGCCAGCAGCTTAGATGGGGCAGCGGGGGGAGGTACGCAGTATTTT
TRBV6-1	12	TRBD1	few	TRBJ2-7	CASSPRPGQQDF	TGTGCCAGCAGTCCAAGACCGGGACAGCAAGACTTC
TRBV7-2	17	TRBD2	many	TRBJ2-7	CASSLEETSGAPGEQYF	TGTGCCAGCAGCTTAGAAGAGACTAGCGGGGCTCCGGGCGAGCAGTACTTC
TRBV6-5	15	TRBD1	-	TRBJ2-1	CASSYSGQPYNEQFF	TGTGCCAGCAGTTACTCGGGACAGCCTTACAATGAGCAGTTCTTC
TRBV9	16	TRBD2	-	TRBJ2-3	CASSVAWREGRDTQYF	TGTGCCAGCAGCGTAGCGTGGCGGGAGGGCCGGGATACGCAGTATTTT
TRBV28	15	TRBD2	few	TRBJ2-2	CASTLLAGVSGELFF	TGTGCCAGCACCTTACTAGCGGGAGTGAGCGGGGAGCTGTTTTTT
TRBV10-3	11	-	few	TRBJ1-1	CAISERGEAFF	TGTGCCATCAGTGAGAGGGGAGAAGCTTTCTTT
TRBV7-2	15	TRBD1	few	TRBJ2-5	CASSFGQGSQETQYF	TGTGCCAGCAGCTTCGGACAGGGGAGTCAAGAGACCCAGTACTTC
TRBV19	12	-	-	TRBJ2-1	CASGLSYNEQFF	TGTGCCAGCGGGTTATCCTACAATGAGCAGTTCTTC
TRBV4-2	16	-	few	TRBJ2-7	CASSQDHSGVPREQYF	TGTGCCAGCAGCCAAGATCATTCCGGGGTGCCTAGAGAGCAGTACTTC
TRBV27	15	-	-	TRBJ1-4	CASSLVRGASEKLFF	TGTGCCAGCAGTTTAGTCAGGGGCGCATCCGAAAAACTGTTTTTT
TRBV28	13	-	-	TRBJ1-1	CASRGASNTEAFF	TGTGCCAGCAGGGGGGCCTCGAACACTGAAGCTTTCTTT
TRBV15	17	-	-	TRBJ1-5	CATSRDSPFLGNQPQHF	TGTGCCACCAGCAGAGATTCCCCCTTCCTCGGCAATCAGCCCCAGCATTTT
TRBV6-5	15	TRBD2	few	TRBJ2-7	CASSYSSSGSHEQYF	TGTGCCAGCAGTTACTCGTCCAGCGGGAGTCACGAGCAGTACTTC
TRBV7-8	15	-	-	TRBJ2-5	CASSLRARVRETQYF	TGTGCCAGCAGCTTACGGGCCAGGGTTCGAGAGACCCAGTACTTC
TRBV6-2/TRBV6-3	17	-	few	TRBJ2-1	CASSPFERARAYNEQFF	TGTGCCAGCAGTCCATTCGAACGGGCCCGTGCCTACAATGAGCAGTTCTTC
TRBV18	13	-	-	TRBJ2-3	CASSPREPDTQYF	TGTGCCAGCTCACCCCGGGAGCCAGATACGCAGTATTTT
TRBV6-1	16	TRBD1	-	TRBJ1-2	CASSYSLGNRGYGYTF	TGTGCCAGCAGTTACAGTCTAGGCAACAGGGGATATGGCTACACCTTC
TRBV7-2	13	-	-	TRBJ2-5	CASSAQVQETQYF	TGTGCCAGCAGCGCTCAAGTACAAGAGACCCAGTACTTC
TRBV10-3	15	TRBD2	few	TRBJ2-5	CAISESTSTEETQYF	TGTGCCATCAGTGAGTCGACTAGCACTGAAGAGACCCAGTACTTC
TRBV29-1	13	TRBD2	-	TRBJ2-1	CSVSGRVNNEQFF	TGCAGCGTTAGCGGGAGGGTAAACAATGAGCAGTTCTTC
TRBV7-6	15	TRBD1	-	TRBJ2-2	CASSDRGLNTGELFF	TGTGCCAGCAGTGACAGGGGCCTGAACACCGGGGAGCTGTTTTTT
TRBV20-1	13	-	-	TRBJ2-1	CSASSYSYNEQFF	TGCAGTGCTAGCAGCTACTCCTACAATGAGCAGTTCTTC
TRBV11-3	16	TRBD2	-	TRBJ2-3	CASSAGLAGEADTQYF	TGTGCCAGCAGCGCCGGACTAGCGGGAGAAGCAGATACGCAGTATTTT
TRBV19	14	-	-	TRBJ1-4	CASSIWAAPEKLFF	TGTGCCAGTAGTATTTGGGCAGCCCCTGAAAAACTGTTTTTT
TRBV27	14	TRBD1	-	TRBJ2-5	CASSPWTGKETQYF	TGTGCCAGCAGTCCCTGGACAGGGAAAGAGACCCAGTACTTC
TRBV3-1	17	TRBD1	once	TRBJ2-4	CASSQDEGQHTGDIQYF	TGTGCCAGCAGCCAAGATGAGGGACAGCATACAGGGGACATTCAGTACTTC
TRBV16	15	-	once	TRBJ1-1	CASSQSKGMNTEAFF	TGTGCCAGCAGCCAATCAAAGGGGATGAACACTGAAGCTTTCTTT
TRBV12-3/TRBV12-4	14	-	-	TRBJ2-3	CASSWDGGADTQYF	TGTGCCAGCAGCTGGGACGGCGGGGCAGATACGCAGTATTTT
TRBV19	15	TRBD1	many	TRBJ1-1	CASTLNSAGGTEAFF	TGTGCCAGTACCCTAAACTCGGCAGGGGGCACTGAAGCTTTCTTT